A single T cell receptor (beta chain) is shown here with its context. This sample stems from a study of blood T cell repertoires in COVID-19. Across the whole study: Specimens from acute and convalescent COVID-19 originated in the United States, Italy and Spain. PBMCs, B-cell-depleted T cells, or T cells were the source of the cDNA or gDNA that made up the material.

As handled by the study authors: Amplification with reference gene primers provided the estimates of nucleated cell counts. Only in-frame clones appear in the TCRdb table, and some are missing; sequencing was by immunoSEQ multiplex PCR. Clone size and V and J calls were adopted from that table, with D and trimming inferred from the DNA. The sample records approximately 240,000 clones, around 80% being singletons. The sequenced sample consisted of peripheral blood. The TCR was taken from a woman in her sixties or seventies who had recovered from COVID-19.

CDR3 coding DNA: TGTGCCAGCAGGGGGGGGGTATGGTCACCCCTCCACTTT. Its translation is CASRGGVWSPLHF. The chain couples TRBV2 to TRBJ1-6; possible D gene TRBD1, 5 bases. This CDR3 region has 13 residues. Germline CDR1 and CDR2: SNHLY and FYNNEI. V gave up 6 bases and J gave up 10 bases, with 13 bases separating them.